Each of the 29 T cell receptor beta chains below was sequenced from the same sample in a study of blood T cell repertoires in COVID-19. Assay: immunoSEQ multiplex PCR; the TCRdb copy retains only in-frame clones and omits some. This table has around 250,000 clones, approximately 90% appearing once. The sequencing sample was made of PBMCs or T cells enriched from blood (not recorded which). Source of these receptors: a young woman with acute COVID-19.

The chain couples TRBV6-5 to TRBJ1-3, with no clear D. Germline V lookup: CDR1 MNHEY, CDR2 SVGAGI. The germline V and J ends were trimmed by 3 bases and 4 bases, with 7 bases remaining between them. This CDR3 comprises 13 residues. CDR3 loop: CASSYTGGNTIYF. The CDR3 DNA follows: TGTGCCAGCAGTTATACCGGGGGAAACACCATATATTTT.

The chain recombines TRBV5-1 with TRBJ1-6; D gene uncertain. The germline V and J ends were trimmed by 0 bases and 7 bases, with 14 bases remaining between them. CDR3 length: 16 residues. Germline CDR1 reads SGHRS; CDR2 reads YFSETQ. Written as DNA, the CDR3 is TGCGCCAGCAGCTTGGGGGCGGGTTCTTCGAATTCACCCCTCCACTTT. This encodes CASSLGAGSSNSPLHF.

The chain links TRBV30 to TRBJ2-3; 7 nucleotides line up with TRBD1. CDR3 size: 18 residues. The germline V gene has CDR1 GTSNPN and CDR2 SVGIG (reference sequence). The junction had 19 bases not matched to a gene; V was cut back by 4 bases and J by 3 bases. The DNA of the CDR3 is TGTGCCTGGAATAATCCGGGACAGAGCCTTAGTAGTACAGATACGCAGTATTTT. Translation: CAWNNPGQSLSSTDTQYF. Variable domain in full (rest from reference TRBV30 and TRBJ2-3): SQTIHQWPATLVQPVGSPLSLECTVEGTSNPNLYWYRQAAGRGLQLLFYSVGIGQISSEVPQNLSASRPQDRQFILSSKKLLLSDSGFYLCAWNNPGQSLSSTDTQYFGPGTRLTVL.

Comment on this clone: The same CDR3 can be traced to other DNA sequences in this sample. The genes are TRBV27 and TRBJ1-2, with TRBD1 matching 7 bases. This CDR3 contains 13 residues. V shed 5 bases and J 4 bases; nucleotides not matched to a gene: 4. Germline-derived CDR1 and CDR2 are MNHEY and SMNVEV (reference sequence). The CDR3 bases are TGTGCCAGCAGTCCCGGGACAGTCTATGGCTACACCTTC. It encodes CASSPGTVYGYTF.

The V gene is TRBV7-3, the J gene TRBJ1-1, with D uncertain. V lost 8 bases to trimming and J lost 3 bases, with 13 bases between them. The CDR3 consists of 13 residues. The germline V gene encodes CDR1 SGHTA and CDR2 FQGTGA. CDR3 DNA sequence: TGTGCCAGCGCTGGAGGTCAGGACACTGAAGCTTTCTTT. This codes for CASAGGQDTEAFF.

In this sample, this clone turned up once. CDR3 sequence (DNA): TGTGCCACCAGTGACTGGACAGGGGGCAACTATGGCTACACCTTC. This gives the protein CATSDWTGGNYGYTF. The chain is built from TRBV24-1 and TRBJ1-2; 11 bases fit TRBD1. CDR3 length equals 15 residues. With 4 bases clipped from V and 2 bases from J, the junction kept 2 bases outside the gene matches. Germline CDR1 KGHDR, CDR2 SFDVKD.

The gene calls are TRBV5-4 and TRBJ2-1; 7 bases map to TRBD2. CDR1 and CDR2 (germline): SGHNT, YYREEE (reference sequence). V was clipped by 0 bases and J by 2 bases; unmatched bases: 8. The CDR3 runs to 17 residues. The chain's CDR3 is CASSLVGAAGPYNEQFF. The CDR3 DNA sequence: TGTGCCAGCAGCTTGGTTGGGGCAGCGGGACCCTACAATGAGCAGTTCTTC.

The chain carries TRBV10-3 and TRBJ2-1; D not resolved. Between the trimmed V and J ends, which lost 0 bases and 2 bases, there was a span of 8 bases. The germline V gene has CDR1 ENHRY and CDR2 SYGVKD. The CDR3 extends over 15 amino acids. The CDR3 spells CAISESGSTYNEQFF. In nucleotides, the CDR3 is TGTGCCATCAGTGAGTCGGGCTCAACCTACAATGAGCAGTTCTTC.

The chain combines TRBV5-6 with TRBJ1-4; tentatively, D is TRBD1 (6 bases). Germline V gives CDR1 SGHDT, CDR2 YYEEEE. Trimming stripped 3 bases from V and 6 bases from J, with 6 bases between. The CDR3 sequence is 12 residues long. Here the CDR3 reads CASSSGDEKLFF. The DNA for the CDR3 is TGTGCCAGCAGCTCAGGGGATGAAAAACTGTTTTTT.

The V gene is TRBV27, the J gene TRBJ2-7, with a tentative D call TRBD1 (6 bases). Germline V gives CDR1 MNHEY, CDR2 SMNVEV (reference sequence). The V and J ends lost 2 bases and 6 bases respectively, with 14 bases between them. This CDR3 has 14 residues. The CDR3 nucleotides read TGTGCCAGCAGTTTAGGGGGCTACGCACGCGAGCAGTACTTC. This gives the protein CASSLGGYAREQYF.

V usage is TRBV14 and J usage is TRBJ2-7, with D possibly matching TRBD1 (6 bases). Germline CDR1 and CDR2: SGHDN and FVKESK. Trimming stripped 0 bases from V and 7 bases from J, with 13 bases between. The CDR3 totals 14 residues. CDR3 in amino acids: CASSQDSTGQEQYF. The CDR3 nucleotides are TGTGCCAGCAGCCAAGATAGTACAGGGCAGGAGCAGTACTTC.

The chain is built from TRBV7-8 and TRBJ2-3; D is possibly TRBD2 (6 bases). Germline-derived CDR1 and CDR2 are SGHVS and FQNEAQ. Between the trimmed V and J ends, which lost 2 bases and 0 bases, there was a span of 18 bases. The CDR3 is 18 amino acids. The DNA for the CDR3 is TGTGCCAGCAGCTTATCAGAGCTAGCGTCCGCTAGCACAGATACGCAGTATTTT. The encoded protein is CASSLSELASASTDTQYF.

The chain carries TRBV7-2 and TRBJ2-1; D is unresolved. This CDR3 has 13 residues. V was cut by 1 base and J by 11 bases, with 12 bases left in between. Germline V gene data show CDR1 as SGHTA and CDR2 as FQGNSA. The CDR3 is CASSLGQVPKQFF. The DNA of the CDR3 is TGTGCCAGCAGCTTAGGGCAGGTGCCTAAGCAGTTCTTC.

The rearrangement links TRBV5-3 to TRBJ2-7; TRBD2 matches 13 bases. TRBV5-3 is recorded as an ORF, its role being uncertain. This CDR3 is 18 amino acids long. Losses at the gene ends were 0 bases for V and 2 bases for J; bases not matched to a gene: 8. The CDR3: CARSLVLAGGRVPYEQYF. The CDR3 DNA is TGTGCCAGAAGCTTGGTACTAGCGGGAGGGAGGGTGCCCTACGAGCAGTACTTC.

The table lists this clone with a count of one. V gene TRBV14 combines with J gene TRBJ2-2; 10 bases map to TRBD2. Trimming took 3 bases from V and 6 from J; bases not matched to a gene: 4. Germline CDR1 SGHDN, CDR2 FVKESK. The CDR3 spans 15 residues. CDR3 nucleotide sequence: TGTGCCAGCAGCCATCTACTAGCGGGATCCGGGGAGCTGTTTTTT. Translating gives CASSHLLAGSGELFF.

This chain joins TRBV28 and TRBJ2-2, with a weak D call TRBD2 (7 bases). The CDR3 has 15 amino acids. Trimming left V 3 bases short and J 6 bases short, with 14 bases between. Germline CDR1 MDHEN, CDR2 SYDVKM. The CDR3 region is CASSFGGRRAGELFF. The DNA of the CDR3 is TGTGCCAGCAGTTTCGGGGGGCGTAGGGCCGGGGAGCTGTTTTTT. The full variable domain, its missing parts supplied by reference TRBV28 and TRBJ2-2, is DVKVTQSSRYLVKRTGEKVFLECVQDMDHENMFWYRQDPGLGLRLIYFSYDVKMKEKGDIPEGYSVSREKKERFSLILESASTNQTSMYLCASSFGGRRAGELFFGEGSRLTVL.

The chain links TRBV14 to TRBJ2-3; perhaps TRBD2 as D (6 bases). V dropped 3 bases and J dropped 2 bases, with 9 bases sitting between them. Germline values: CDR1 SGHDN, CDR2 FVKESK. The CDR3 has 14 residues. The CDR3 DNA follows: TGTGCCAGCAGCCATTGGGAGGACACAGATACGCAGTATTTT. Its protein product is CASSHWEDTDTQYF. Full variable domain (missing parts from reference TRBV14 and TRBJ2-3): EAGVTQFPSHSVIEKGQTVTLRCDPISGHDNLYWYRRVMGKEIKFLLHFVKESKQDESGMPNNRFLAERTGGTYSTLKVQPAELEDSGVYFCASSHWEDTDTQYFGPGTRLTVL.

The CDR3 DNA is TGTGCCAGCAGTTTGGACAGGGGGTTCTACGAGCAGTACTTC. Its translation is CASSLDRGFYEQYF. The J gene is TRBJ2-7, the V gene TRBV28, with 10 positions matching TRBD1. Trimming removed 3 bases from V and 3 bases from J; junction bases left unmatched: 2. CDR3 length equals 14 residues. Germline V gives CDR1 MDHEN, CDR2 SYDVKM.

The V call is TRBV5-5, the J call TRBJ1-1; D is undetermined. This CDR3 has 13 amino acids. V gave up 2 bases and J gave up 3 bases, with 8 bases separating them. The V gene's germline CDR1 is SGHKS and CDR2 YYEKEE (reference sequence). CDR3 loop: CASSFSQDTEAFF. In nucleotides, the CDR3 is TGTGCCAGCAGCTTTTCCCAGGACACTGAAGCTTTCTTT.

V gene TRBV11-2 combines with J gene TRBJ2-4, with D possibly matching TRBD1 (5 bases). Trimming took off 1 base at V and 0 bases at J, with 7 bases between the two ends. The CDR3 extends over 15 amino acids. Germline CDR1 reads SGHAT; CDR2 reads FQNNGV. In DNA form, the CDR3 reads TGTGCCAGCAGCTTAGTTCAGGGAGCCAAAAACATTCAGTACTTC. Translating gives CASSLVQGAKNIQYF.

The chain carries TRBV18 and TRBJ1-4; the D gene is possibly TRBD1 (5 bases). There are 13 residues in the CDR3. Trimming cost V 5 bases and J 5 bases, with 9 bases left between them. Germline CDR1 and CDR2: KGHSH and LQKENI. The CDR3 sequence is CASSSGGNEKLFF. The CDR3, as DNA: TGTGCCAGCTCATCGGGGGGAAATGAAAAACTGTTTTTT.

This clone appeared once. This chain uses TRBV10-2 with TRBJ2-7, with 7 bases identical to TRBD1. From germline, CDR1 is WSHSY and CDR2 SAAADI. The CDR3 is made up of 17 amino acids. The V gene end was trimmed by 4 bases and the J gene end by 2 bases; junction bases not matched to a gene: 14. CDR3 loop: CASSVSLDRRPTYEQYF. CDR3 DNA sequence: TGCGCCAGCAGTGTTTCCTTGGACAGGAGGCCCACCTACGAGCAGTACTTC.

The chain joins TRBV7-9 to TRBJ1-5; 7 bases are a match to TRBD1. From germline, CDR1 is SEHNR and CDR2 FQNEAQ (reference sequence). This CDR3 is 16 amino acids long. The V and J ends lost 1 base and 2 bases, in that order; junction bases with no gene match: 5. The DNA for the CDR3 is TGTGCCAGCAGCTTAGAGGACAGGTTCGGCAATCAGCCCCAGCATTTT. Amino acid sequence: CASSLEDRFGNQPQHF.

V usage is TRBV6-6 and J usage is TRBJ2-3; D not certain. This CDR3 is built from 12 residues. Trimming shortened V by 6 bases and J by 6 bases, and 10 bases separated the two germline ends. CDR1 MNHNY and CDR2 SVGAGI come from the germline V gene (reference sequence). CDR3 sequence: CASSSLVDTQYF. CDR3 sequence (DNA): TGTGCCAGCAGCTCCTTAGTGGATACGCAGTATTTT.

This sequence joins TRBV5-5 and TRBJ2-3; no clear D gene. The CDR3 is made up of 13 amino acids. Trimming stripped 4 bases from V and 2 bases from J, with 8 bases between. Germline V lookup: CDR1 SGHKS, CDR2 YYEKEE (reference sequence). CDR3 DNA: TGTGCCAGCAGCGTACAGCTCACAGATACGCAGTATTTT. It encodes CASSVQLTDTQYF.

This chain connects TRBV28 to TRBJ1-4, with D maybe TRBD1 (6 bases). From germline, CDR1 is MDHEN and CDR2 SYDVKM. There are 15 residues in the CDR3. Trimming stripped 3 bases from V and 7 bases from J, with 15 bases between. The CDR3 protein is CASSLSQGIAEKLFF. DNA for the CDR3: TGTGCCAGCAGTTTGTCTCAGGGGATCGCTGAAAAACTGTTTTTT.

The rearrangement uses TRBV28 and TRBJ2-7; D unresolved. With 7 bases removed from V and 2 bases from J, the gap between germline ends came to 12 bases. This CDR3 has 13 residues. CDR1 is MDHEN, CDR2 SYDVKM, per germline. In nucleotides, the CDR3 is TGTGCCAGCATGTTACCTCGGGCCTACGAGCAGTACTTC. This sequence encodes CASMLPRAYEQYF.

The chain joins TRBV5-1 to TRBJ2-2; weak D call: TRBD1 (5 bases). The germline V gene has CDR1 SGHRS and CDR2 YFSETQ. The CDR3 runs 16 residues. V gave up 0 bases and J gave up 0 bases, with 9 bases separating them. CDR3 coding DNA: TGCGCCAGCAGCTTGGGACAGTCCGCGAACACCGGGGAGCTGTTTTTT. It is translated as CASSLGQSANTGELFF.

The chain is built from TRBV2 and TRBJ2-2, with D perhaps TRBD1 (5 bases). CDR1 SNHLY and CDR2 FYNNEI come from the germline V gene. The CDR3 contains 15 residues. V lost 2 bases, J lost 1 base, and 8 bases lay in between. The CDR3 bases are TGTGCCAGCAGTGAACAGGGAAGGAACACCGGGGAGCTGTTTTTT. Protein sequence: CASSEQGRNTGELFF.